This entry lists 11 T cell receptor beta chains sequenced from one sample in a study of T cell changes during pregnancy in multiple sclerosis (dated by TCRdb to about 2019). The protocol used for the library was the immunoSEQ multiplex PCR assay. The source is immuneACCESS, and TCRdb retained only in-frame sequences with V and J called. Part of the clones is not carried over; for the studies checked, unresolved V genes explain less than half of this, and the remainder is unexplained. The sample yields 30,000 to 40,000 clones; just under 95% were counted once. In total, the top ten clones hold about 8.9% of the sample. The source material was CD8+ T cells from peripheral blood mononuclear cells, sampled in the third trimester of pregnancy. All receptors come from a female donor with multiple sclerosis, enrolled in a pregnancy study.

The gene calls are TRBV27 and TRBJ2-7; weak D call: TRBD2 (6 bases). The CDR3 length is 14 residues. With 2 bases removed from V and 2 bases from J, the gap between germline ends came to 10 bases. CDR1 and CDR2 (germline): MNHEY, SMNVEV (reference sequence). The CDR3 reads CASSLIGGAYEQYF. As DNA, the CDR3 is TGTGCCAGCAGTTTAATTGGCGGGGCCTACGAGCAGTACTTC.

The chain joins TRBV6-1 to TRBJ2-1; D is perhaps TRBD2 (7 bases). In germline, CDR1 is MNHNS, CDR2 SASEGT. The CDR3 runs to 15 residues. V gave up 8 bases and J gave up 5 bases, with 19 bases separating them. The CDR3 sequence is CASGPAGAPNNEQFF. DNA for the CDR3: TGTGCCAGCGGGCCCGCGGGGGCACCCAACAATGAGCAGTTCTTC.

The CDR3 nucleotides are TGTGCCACCACTTACAGGGAGAACACTGAAGCTTTCTTT. The encoded protein is CATTYRENTEAFF. The chain combines TRBV19 with TRBJ1-1; the D gene is possibly TRBD1 (6 bases). Germline assignment: CDR1 LNHDA and CDR2 SQIVND (reference sequence). Trimming pared 10 bases from V and 1 base from J, leaving 13 bases between. There are 13 residues in the CDR3.

The CDR3 DNA sequence: TGTGCCAGCAGTCAACGCTCGACAGCCCGTATTCTATATGGCTACACCTTC. This gives the protein CASSQRSTARILYGYTF. The chain employs TRBV27 and TRBJ1-2; TRBD1 is a possible D gene (5 bases). This CDR3 comprises 17 residues. The V end lost 5 bases, the J end lost 5 bases, and 24 bases lay between the germline ends. From germline, CDR1 is MNHEY and CDR2 SMNVEV (reference sequence).

Only one count was recorded for this clone. The V gene is TRBV5-4, the J gene TRBJ2-1; no firm D call. From germline, CDR1 is SGHNT and CDR2 YYREEE (reference sequence). Between the trimmed V and J ends, which lost 3 bases and 9 bases, there was a span of 7 bases. This CDR3 comprises 11 residues. The CDR3 protein is CASSSSGEQFF. The CDR3 coding sequence is TGTGCCAGCAGCTCCTCAGGTGAGCAGTTCTTC.

The V and J genes are TRBV10-2 and TRBJ1-5, with D unresolved. Trimming took off 3 bases at V and 0 bases at J, with 21 bases between the two ends. This CDR3 comprises 19 residues. Germline V gene data show CDR1 as WSHSY and CDR2 as SAAADI. The CDR3 DNA sequence: TGCGCCAGCAGTGACCCCTACCTTGCGACGGGATATAGCAATCAGCCCCAGCATTTT. It encodes CASSDPYLATGYSNQPQHF.

In its sample, this clone was seen once. The CDR3 sequence is CASSLGGGYNEQFF. Written as DNA, the CDR3 is TGTGCCAGCAGCTTAGGCGGGGGCTACAATGAGCAGTTCTTC. This chain joins TRBV11-2 and TRBJ2-1; TRBD2 agrees at 7 bases. V was clipped by 1 base and J by 3 bases; unmatched bases: 0. This CDR3 is built from 14 residues. Germline lookup yields CDR1 SGHAT and CDR2 FQNNGV.

The V call is TRBV5-8, the J call TRBJ2-1; no clear D gene. Deletions cut 1 base from V and 4 bases from J, with 6 bases between. Looked up from germline, CDR1 is SGHTS and CDR2 is YDEGEE. The CDR3 spans 13 residues. CDR3 amino acids: CASSLRGYNEQFF. In DNA form, the CDR3 reads TGTGCCAGCAGCTTGAGAGGTTACAATGAGCAGTTCTTC.

V gene TRBV5-6 combines with J gene TRBJ1-1; no clear D. The CDR3 sequence is 15 residues long. Germline assignment: CDR1 SGHDT and CDR2 YYEEEE. The V end lost 2 bases, the J end lost 0 bases, and 11 bases lay between the germline ends. CDR3 bases: TGTGCCAGCAGCTTTGGCGAACAGATGAACACTGAAGCTTTCTTT. Amino acids: CASSFGEQMNTEAFF.

The rearrangement links TRBV6-1 to TRBJ2-1; 8 bases align to TRBD1. There are 15 residues in the CDR3. In germline, CDR1 is MNHNS, CDR2 SASEGT. V shed 6 bases and J 3 bases; nucleotides not matched to a gene: 7. The CDR3 region is CASRQDRGLYNEQFF. The DNA for the CDR3 is TGTGCCAGCAGGCAAGACAGGGGACTCTACAATGAGCAGTTCTTC.

The rearrangement uses TRBV29-1 and TRBJ2-7; 9 nucleotides align to TRBD1. Germline V CDR1 and CDR2: SQVTM, ANQGSEA. There are 15 residues in the CDR3. After removal of 0 bases from V and 3 bases from J, the junction contained 6 bases not matched to a gene. The CDR3 nucleotides read TGCAGCGTTGAAGATGGGGGGACAGGGAGCTACGAGCAGTACTTC. Translated, it gives CSVEDGGTGSYEQYF.